A single sample gave rise to the 17 T cell receptor beta chains below, sequenced in a study of shared clonotypes between healthy human individuals. Sequencing used immunoSEQ multiplex PCR; TCRdb keeps in-frame clones, though not all of them. The data contain approximately 840,000 clones, 90% to 97% of them seen just once; the ten biggest clones take up over 0.2%. It was CD45RO-negative cells, positively selected for CCR7, that made up naive CD8 cells, with terminally differentiated effector memory CD45RA+ cells excluded. Specimen: naive CD8+ T cells sorted from blood. All receptors come from a man aged 30 to 39 in good health.

The genes are TRBV7-6 and TRBJ2-7, with 7 bases fitting TRBD1. The V gene's germline CDR1 is SGHVS and CDR2 FNYEAQ. This CDR3 has 15 residues. V dropped 1 base and J dropped 4; count of bases not matched to a gene: 7. CDR3 amino acids: CASSLGGTATYEQYF. CDR3 coding DNA: TGTGCCAGCAGCTTAGGAGGGACAGCGACTTACGAGCAGTACTTC.

V and J are TRBV27 and TRBJ2-1; the match to TRBD2 covers 8 bases. The CDR3 is 14 amino acids. Losses at the gene ends were 5 bases for V and 5 bases for J; bases not matched to a gene: 5. Looked up from germline, CDR1 is MNHEY and CDR2 is SMNVEV (reference sequence). DNA for the CDR3: TGTGCCAGCAGTCCCCGACTAGCGAACAATGAGCAGTTCTTC. The encoded protein is CASSPRLANNEQFF.

As DNA, the CDR3 is TGTGCCAGCAGTGGGACTAGCGGGAACCACGAGCAGTACTTC. Residues: CASSGTSGNHEQYF. This chain uses TRBV2 with TRBJ2-7; 12 bases match TRBD2. Germline CDR1 SNHLY, CDR2 FYNNEI. V dropped 4 bases and J dropped 5; count of bases not matched to a gene: 3. There are 14 residues in the CDR3.

The chain uses TRBV11-2 and TRBJ2-6; D gene ambiguous. CDR1 is SGHAT, CDR2 FQNNGV, per germline. Trimming stripped 0 bases from V and 17 bases from J, with 14 bases between. The length of the CDR3 is 13 residues. This CDR3 is CASSLDLGTQLTF. The CDR3 DNA follows: TGTGCCAGCAGCTTAGATCTGGGTACACAGTTGACTTTC.

The chain is built from TRBV11-2 and TRBJ1-2; weak D call: TRBD1 (5 bases). Germline V lookup: CDR1 SGHAT, CDR2 FQNNGV. The V gene lost 1 base and the J gene lost 8 bases, with 11 bases spanning the gap. There are 13 residues in the CDR3. CDR3 in DNA: TGTGCCAGCAGCTTAGTCCGGGGCGACGGCTACACCTTC. Its translation is CASSLVRGDGYTF.

The rearrangement links TRBV12-5 to TRBJ2-3; 7 nucleotides match TRBD2. This CDR3 has 16 amino acids. Per germline, CDR1 LGHNT and CDR2 FRNRAP. V shed 6 bases, J shed 2 bases, and the junction held 11 bases outside the gene matches. This CDR3 is CASGNFGDYNTDTQYF. The CDR3 DNA is TGTGCTAGTGGAAACTTTGGGGACTACAACACAGATACGCAGTATTTT. The variable domain in full, with the rest retrieved from reference TRBV12-5 and TRBJ2-3, is DARVTQTPRHKVTEMGQEVTMRCQPILGHNTVFWYRQTMMQGLELLAYFRNRAPLDDSGMPKDRFSAEMPDATLATLKIQPSEPRDSAVYFCASGNFGDYNTDTQYFGPGTRLTVL.

The rearrangement joins TRBV5-1 to TRBJ2-7; unclear D gene. Germline V gene sequence: CDR1 SGHRS, CDR2 YFSETQ. Trimming cost V 0 bases and J 3 bases, with 10 bases left between them. The CDR3 runs 14 residues. In nucleotides, the CDR3 is TGCGCCAGCAGCTTGGACGTTATGGGCTACGAGCAGTACTTC. It is translated as CASSLDVMGYEQYF. Based on the CDR3 plus reference TRBV5-1 and TRBJ2-7, the full variable domain is KAGVTQTPRYLIKTRGQQVTLSCSPISGHRSVSWYQQTPGQGLQFLFEYFSETQRNKGNFPGRFSGRQFSNSRSEMNVSTLELGDSALYLCASSLDVMGYEQYFGPGTRLTVT.

The chain combines TRBV6-5 with TRBJ1-4; D uncertain. CDR3 length equals 15 residues. V lost 2 bases, J lost 7 bases, and 14 bases lay in between. In germline, CDR1 is MNHEY, CDR2 SVGAGI. As DNA, the CDR3 is TGTGCCAGCAGTTACAGCACCAGCTCTAGTGAAAAACTGTTTTTT. The encoded protein is CASSYSTSSSEKLFF.

The J gene is TRBJ2-7, the V gene TRBV10-3, with a weak D call TRBD2 (6 bases). The CDR3 loop spans 15 amino acids. V lost 2 bases, J lost 2 bases, and 13 bases lay in between. Germline V gives CDR1 ENHRY, CDR2 SYGVKD. The CDR3 loop is CAISEPGESAYEQYF. CDR3 sequence (DNA): TGTGCCATCAGTGAGCCGGGGGAATCGGCCTACGAGCAGTACTTC.

The V call is TRBV9, the J call TRBJ1-2; D call uncertain. CDR3 size: 15 residues. V gave up 0 bases and J gave up 4 bases, with 13 bases separating them. Germline CDR1 SGDLS, CDR2 YYNGEE. CDR3 coding DNA: TGTGCCAGCAGCGTAGACGGTCCAGGCCTCTATGGCTACACCTTC. This translates into CASSVDGPGLYGYTF.

This rearrangement joins TRBV15 to TRBJ1-2; 10 bases line up with TRBD1. The CDR3 consists of 17 residues. Losses at the gene ends were 0 bases for V and 4 bases for J; bases not matched to a gene: 8. Germline V gene sequence: CDR1 LNHNV, CDR2 YYDKDF (reference sequence). CDR3 protein: CATSRELPGQGLYGYTF. The CDR3 DNA reads TGTGCCACCAGCAGAGAATTACCGGGACAGGGGCTCTATGGCTACACCTTC.

This sequence joins TRBV28 and TRBJ2-2; TRBD2 aligns across 10 bases. Germline V gene lookup returns CDR1 MDHEN and CDR2 SYDVKM. Trimming at V came to 6 bases and at J to 0 bases, leaving 13 bases not matched to a gene. The CDR3 runs to 19 residues. The CDR3 DNA reads TGTGCCAGCAGCCACGCCAGGGTGACTAGCGGGTCGAACACCGGGGAGCTGTTTTTT. This encodes CASSHARVTSGSNTGELFF.

This chain connects TRBV20-1 to TRBJ1-1; D remains unclear. The CDR3 totals 9 residues. V dropped 6 bases and J dropped 11 bases, with 10 bases sitting between them. Germline lookup yields CDR1 DFQATT and CDR2 SNEGSKA (reference sequence). The CDR3 DNA follows: TGCAGTGCCGTCATCGGCGCTTTCTTT. It encodes CSAVIGAFF.

The chain is built from TRBV18 and TRBJ2-5; 7 nucleotides align to TRBD2. This CDR3 region has 14 residues. Trimming took 0 bases from V and 4 from J; bases not matched to a gene: 2. Per the germline V gene, CDR1 is KGHSH and CDR2 is LQKENI. For the CDR3, the DNA is TGTGCCAGCTCACCACCCGGCGGGGGAGAGACCCAGTACTTC. It codes for CASSPPGGGETQYF. Based on the CDR3 plus reference TRBV18 and TRBJ2-5, the full variable domain is NAGVMQNPRHLVRRRGQEARLRCSPMKGHSHVYWYRQLPEEGLKFMVYLQKENIIDESGMPKERFSAEFPKEGPSILRIQQVVRGDSAAYFCASSPPGGGETQYFGPGTRLLVL.

The V call is TRBV7-6, the J call TRBJ2-7; D may be TRBD2 (5 bases). CDR3 length: 13 residues. Per the germline V gene, CDR1 is SGHVS and CDR2 is FNYEAQ. V was pared by 5 bases and J by 3 bases, with 11 bases between. The CDR3 spells CASSADWGYEQYF. The CDR3 bases are TGTGCCAGCAGCGCGGACTGGGGCTACGAGCAGTACTTC.

The CDR3: CASSLISPGEQYF. CDR3 DNA sequence: TGTGCCAGCAGCCTTATTTCTCCGGGGGAGCAGTACTTC. The chain combines TRBV28 with TRBJ2-7; maybe TRBD2 (5 bases). The CDR3 totals 13 residues. CDR1 is MDHEN, CDR2 SYDVKM, per germline. V was cut by 6 bases and J by 7 bases, with 16 bases left in between.

The genes are TRBV10-3 and TRBJ1-2; weak D call: TRBD1 (6 bases). The CDR3 spans 14 residues. V lost 3 bases and J lost 4, with 12 bases in between. Germline CDR1 reads ENHRY; CDR2 reads SYGVKD. The CDR3 is CAISDGQGSYGYTF. For the CDR3, the DNA is TGTGCCATCAGTGACGGCCAGGGGAGCTATGGCTACACCTTC.